One and the same sample provided the 18 T cell receptor beta chains below, sequenced in a study of T cell repertoires in aging, cancer and after chemotherapy. The template was genomic DNA from peripheral blood, not RNA. TRB rearrangements spanning V, D and J were amplified using mixed TRB-A/B primers. A single record per CDR3 protein comes from TCRdb applying MiXCR to the multiplex PCR reads. The table has fewer than 2,000 distinct CDR3 sequences, approximately 31% seen once; the top ten hold around 21%. The sequencing input was blood. Receptor source: a human donor with a solid tumor.

This clonotype rates as large (0.1 to 1%). CDR3 region: CASSEGRSDTQYF. DNA for the CDR3: TGTGCCAGCAGTGAAGGACGGTCAGATACGCAGTATTTT. The chain couples TRBV6-1 to TRBJ2-3; no clear D. This CDR3 is 13 amino acids long. Germline V gene lookup returns CDR1 MNHNS and CDR2 SASEGT. Deletions cut 1 base from V and 4 bases from J, with 6 bases between.

The V call is TRBV6-1, the J call TRBJ1-6; D remains ambiguous. This CDR3 has 13 amino acids. In germline, CDR1 is MNHNS, CDR2 SASEGT. Trimming removed 6 bases from V and 10 bases from J, with 13 bases in between. CDR3 loop: CASSQDLGSPLHF. CDR3 nucleotide sequence: TGTGCCAGCAGCCAAGACCTCGGCTCACCCCTCCACTTT.

Details on this clonotype: Just one base apart from a much larger clone, this may be a read error. The chain is built from TRBV6-1 and TRBJ2-1; 7 bases align to TRBD2. J gave up 7 bases and V 5 bases, and 5 bases lay outside the gene matches. Germline-derived CDR1 and CDR2 are MNHNS and SASEGT. CDR3 length: 13 amino acids. The chain's CDR3 is CASSQRELNEQFF. The DNA of the CDR3 is TGTGCCAGCAGTCAGCGGGAATTGAATGAGCAGTTCTTC.

In its sample, this clonotype was seen a few times. This chain joins TRBV12-3 or TRBV12-4 and TRBJ1-2; D is ambiguous. This CDR3 region has 12 residues. With 5 bases removed from V and 7 bases from J, the gap between germline ends came to 11 bases. Here the CDR3 DNA reads TGTGCCAGCAGTGGGAGGGTGGGTGGCTACACCTTC. Translation: CASSGRVGGYTF.

This clonotype is deemed large. The junction does not match germline at one end; this may be a read error. This chain uses TRBV12-3 or TRBV12-4 with TRBJ1-2; D is undetermined. CDR3 length: 12 amino acids. Here the CDR3 reads CASSRGPYAYTF. CDR3 DNA sequence: TGTGCCAGCAGCAGAGGACCGTATGCCTACACCTTC.

By proportion, this clonotype is medium-sized. This chain joins TRBV20-1 and TRBJ1-3; weak D call: TRBD1 (5 bases). The CDR3 has 12 residues. CDR1 is DFQATT and CDR2 is SNEGSKA in the germline V gene (reference sequence). Deletions cut 5 bases from V and 3 bases from J, with 8 bases between. CDR3: CSAGGDGNTIYF. CDR3 nucleotides: TGCAGTGCTGGGGGGGATGGAAACACCATATATTTT.

This clonotype occurred a few times. J is TRBJ1-4 and V is TRBV27; no reliable D call. The V gene's germline CDR1 is MNHEY and CDR2 SMNVEV (reference sequence). This CDR3 has 12 amino acids. V lost 8 bases, J lost 6 bases, and 10 bases lay in between. The CDR3 nucleotides are TGTGCCAGCGGGGAGGGATATGAAAAACTGTTTTTT. Translated, it gives CASGEGYEKLFF.

The rearrangement joins TRBV6-5 to TRBJ1-5; tentative D call: TRBD1 (5 bases). CDR1 is MNHEY and CDR2 is SVGAGI in the germline V gene. V was clipped by 6 bases and J by 9 bases, with 18 bases between them. The CDR3 length is 14 residues. DNA of the CDR3: TGTGCCAGCAGATCCGGGGGGGAGGTCGGGCCCCAGCATTTT. Protein sequence: CASRSGGEVGPQHF.

Concerning this clonotype: A single base separates this from a much larger clone, so it may be a read error. V and J are TRBV29-1 and TRBJ1-1; D unresolved. CDR1 SQVTM and CDR2 ANQGSEA come from the germline V gene. Trimming removed 3 bases from V and 0 bases from J, with 8 bases in between. The CDR3 has 13 residues. The CDR3 loop is CSVDRLLNTEAFF. In DNA form, the CDR3 reads TGCAGCGTTGACAGGTTACTGAACACTGAAGCTTTCTTT.

By share, this clonotype ranks as large. The chain combines TRBV6-5 with TRBJ2-1; 9 bases are shared with TRBD2. This CDR3 spans 17 amino acids. Trimming cost V 2 bases and J 10 bases; bases outside gene matches: 15. Germline V gene data show CDR1 as MNHEY and CDR2 as SVGAGI. CDR3 DNA sequence: TGTGCCAGCAGTTACCCTTCCATCGCGGGAGGGCCGGGAGAGCAGTTCTTC. Translating it yields CASSYPSIAGGPGEQFF.

The chain links TRBV5-6 to TRBJ1-4, with a weak D call TRBD1 (5 bases). CDR1 is SGHDT, CDR2 YYEEEE, per germline. This CDR3 has 17 amino acids. V gave up 3 bases and J gave up 8 bases, with 23 bases separating them. In DNA form, the CDR3 reads TGTGCCAGCAGCTCTAGGGGAATTCGGCAGAGCGACGAAAAACTGTTTTTT. Amino acids: CASSSRGIRQSDEKLFF.

The chain is built from TRBV19 and TRBJ2-5; 10 bases agree with TRBD1. V trimming: 5 bases; J trimming: 4 bases; junction bases outside the gene matches: 10. The germline gives CDR1 LNHDA, CDR2 SQIVND (reference sequence). The CDR3 runs 16 residues. The CDR3 reads CASSLGQGEVAETQYF. CDR3 bases: TGTGCCAGTAGTCTCGGACAGGGGGAGGTTGCAGAGACCCAGTACTTC.

In its sample, this clonotype was seen once. This may be a read error: a much more frequent sequence differs by one nucleotide. CDR3 DNA: TGTGCCTACTCTAGCTCCACCTACAATGAGCAGTTCTTC. This translates into CAYSSSTYNEQFF. The V call is TRBV6-6, the J call TRBJ2-1; the D gene is possibly TRBD2 (5 bases). The CDR3 length is 13 residues. CDR1 and CDR2 from the germline V gene are MNHNY and SVGAGI (reference sequence). Trimming pared 11 bases from V and 2 bases from J, leaving 13 bases between.

The V gene is TRBV6-4, the J gene TRBJ1-2; a possible D gene is TRBD1 (5 bases). The CDR3 has 16 amino acids. V lost 2 bases to trimming and J lost 4 bases, with 17 bases between them. Germline CDR1 MRHNA, CDR2 SNTAGT. This CDR3 is CASSDTPQGSVYGYTF. Written as DNA, the CDR3 is TGTGCCAGCAGTGACACCCCTCAGGGCAGTGTCTATGGCTACACCTTC.

By its share, this clonotype is large. V usage is TRBV12-3 or TRBV12-4 and J usage is TRBJ1-5; 8 bases line up with TRBD1. V gave up 6 bases and J gave up 0 bases; unmatched junction bases: 7. This CDR3 has 16 amino acids. CDR3 loop: CASSLQGVDSNQPQHF. The CDR3, as DNA: TGTGCCAGCAGCCTACAGGGGGTCGATAGCAATCAGCCCCAGCATTTT.

The chain combines TRBV7-9 with TRBJ1-2; weak D call: TRBD1 (6 bases). Germline V gives CDR1 SEHNR, CDR2 FQNEAQ (reference sequence). The CDR3 runs 14 residues. The germline V and J ends were trimmed by 3 bases and 4 bases, with 12 bases remaining between them. CDR3 loop: CASSLDSDTYGYTF. The CDR3 DNA follows: TGTGCCAGCAGCTTGGACAGTGATACCTATGGCTACACCTTC.

Written as DNA, the CDR3 is TGTGCCAGCAGTTTGGTGATACCAGATGAAGCTTTCTTT. Residues: CASSLVIPDEAFF. The J gene is TRBJ1-1, the V gene TRBV12-3 or TRBV12-4; D gene uncertain. V was pared by 3 bases and J by 7 bases, with 12 bases between. The CDR3 contains 13 residues.

The chain is built from TRBV5-6 and TRBJ2-3, with D possibly being TRBD2 (5 bases). Trimming left V 4 bases short and J 2 bases short, with 14 bases between. Germline V lookup: CDR1 SGHDT, CDR2 YYEEEE. This CDR3 is built from 15 residues. The DNA of the CDR3 is TGTGCCAGCAGCCTGTTGGGCGGGTACACAGATACGCAGTATTTT. This gives the protein CASSLLGGYTDTQYF.